One T cell receptor (beta chain) is described in this entry. Its antigen remains unknown. The source of the sample is a study of shared clonotypes between healthy human individuals. General study results and limits: Expectations were that clonotype sharing among donors would be affected by sequencing depth. Memory subsets generally showed smaller estimated richness than naive subsets did.

Deep-level assay runs were performed. Method: immunoSEQ multiplex PCR; TCRdb's copy keeps in-frame clones and lacks some. This table has approximately 2,200,000 clones, under 95% appearing once. Germline V CDR1 and CDR2: MNHNY, SVGAGI (reference sequence). Germline trimming cut 6 bases from V and 8 bases from J; bases unmatched to any gene: 4. This CDR3 contains 12 residues. CD45RO-negative, CCR7-selected cells formed the naive CD8 fraction, which excluded terminally differentiated effector memory CD45RA+ cells. The origin of this receptor is a man aged 18 to 29 in good health. Some clones in this sample may be carry-over from other donors' samples. The sample was naive CD8+ T cells from PBMCs. This chain uses TRBV6-6 with TRBJ1-1; 9 nucleotides align to TRBD1. In DNA, the CDR3 is TGTGCCAGCAGCCGGGACAGGGTAGAAGCTTTCTTT. This sequence encodes CASSRDRVEAFF.